This T cell receptor beta chain was sequenced during a study of regulatory T cells. Broader study findings: Hydrophobic residues at CDR3 positions 6 and 7 were enriched in conventional CD4+ T cells of CD3G-deficient patients. Skewed V and J usage and few unique V-J pairs marked patient repertoires, most in Tregs.

This CDR3 is built from 16 residues. Trimming took 0 bases from V and 0 from J, leaving 11 bases between them. CDR1 SGHAT and CDR2 FQNNGV come from the germline V gene. As to this clone: Its antigen is as yet unknown.

Amplification used 52 TRBV primers and 13 TRBJ primers. Repertoires were generated with immunoSEQ multiplex PCR, while TCRdb's copy carries only in-frame clones and drops some. The data show approximately 29,000 clones, 93% seen once. A couple of CD3G-deficient patients had more severe autoimmunity; all had some. This receptor was identified in a child younger than 10 with CD3G deficiency. The material sequenced was conventional CD4+ T cells sorted from blood. The V call is TRBV11-2, the J call TRBJ1-1; weak D call: TRBD1 (5 bases). The DNA of the CDR3 is TGTGCCAGCAGCTTAGATATGCCAGGGCTGAACACTGAAGCTTTCTTT. Amino acid sequence: CASSLDMPGLNTEAFF.